This entry is about one TCR beta chain. The antigen remains unidentified. This CDR3 comprises 17 residues. Germline trimming cut 1 base from V and 2 bases from J; bases unmatched to any gene: 5. Germline V gene sequence: CDR1 SGHNT, CDR2 YYREEE (reference sequence). This sample was included in a study of shared clonotypes between healthy human individuals. Study context: Donors had three CD4 naive, three CD4 memory, two CD8 naive and one CD8 memory plate apiece. Overall study results and limits: The authors expected sequencing depth to affect clonotype sharing among donors. Limitation of the genetic and exposure-history diversity represented came from the few donors.

The run depth of the assay was deep. Using immunoSEQ multiplex PCR, the repertoire was profiled, and TCRdb retains in-frame clones only, with some absent. The sample shows 2 million to 2.5 million clones, 85% to 95% of them seen only once. The TCR sequence derives from a man younger than 35 in good health. Sequencing used naive CD4+ T cells sorted from blood. The subset was: CD45RA+ positively selected. The rearrangement joins TRBV5-4 to TRBJ2-7; 14 nucleotides align to TRBD2. CDR3 loop: CASSLLGTSGRTYEQYF. CDR3 bases: TGTGCCAGCAGCTTGCTCGGGACTAGCGGGAGAACCTACGAGCAGTACTTC.